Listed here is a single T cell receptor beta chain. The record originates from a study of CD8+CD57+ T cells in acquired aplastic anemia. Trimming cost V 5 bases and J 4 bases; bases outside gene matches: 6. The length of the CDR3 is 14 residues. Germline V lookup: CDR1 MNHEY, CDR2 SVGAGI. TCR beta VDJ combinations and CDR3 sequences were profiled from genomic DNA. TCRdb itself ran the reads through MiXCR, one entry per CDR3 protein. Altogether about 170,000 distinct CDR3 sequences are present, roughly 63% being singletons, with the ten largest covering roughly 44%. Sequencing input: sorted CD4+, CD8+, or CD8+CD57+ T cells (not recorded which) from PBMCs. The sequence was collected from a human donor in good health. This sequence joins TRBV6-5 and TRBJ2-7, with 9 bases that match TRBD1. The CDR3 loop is CASSETGQGYEQYF. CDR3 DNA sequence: TGTGCCAGCAGTGAAACTGGACAGGGGTACGAGCAGTACTTC.